This T cell receptor beta chain was obtained from a study of tumor and adjacent non-tumor tissue in lung cancer. General observations from the study: In normal lung, the top 100 clones were significantly more dominant than in tumor.

About this clonotype itself: Antigen: not known.

The germline V gene encodes CDR1 MDHEN and CDR2 SYDVKM. Trimming took off 6 bases at V and 11 bases at J, with 14 bases between the two ends. This CDR3 is built from 12 residues. A modified ARM-PCR protocol with three rounds of nested PCR amplified TCRbeta. One entry per CDR3 protein results from TCRdb running MiXCR on the multiplex PCR reads. This sample has approximately 120,000 distinct CDR3 sequences, with roughly two thirds found just once. No cell sorting was done before RNA was extracted from the tissue. The normal lung tissue was taken more than 3 cm from the tumor edge. Newly diagnosed lung cancer patients had thoracic surgery in China, August–late 2014, without prior chemotherapy.

The receptor was derived from a man aged 60 to 75 with non-small cell lung cancer. The rearrangement joins TRBV28 to TRBJ1-5; D is ambiguous. The source material was distant non-tumor lung tissue. The CDR3 protein is CASRIQLQAQHF. The CDR3 coding sequence is TGTGCCAGCAGGATACAGCTGCAGGCCCAGCATTTT.